This TCR beta chain stems from a study of blood T cells in healthy people across ages. From germline, CDR1 is MNHEY and CDR2 SMNVEV (reference sequence). CDR3 size: 14 residues. The trim removed 6 bases at V and 3 bases at J, leaving 6 bases unmatched. Russia was home to the donors, healthy Caucasian individuals aged roughly 6 to 90. The second PCR ran roughly 6 to 11 cycles with a sample-barcoded 5' primer and J-beta primers. All cDNA molecules were each tagged by a template-switch adaptor with 12 random nucleotides. In TCRdb, the 5' RACE reads were re-called with MiXCR into one record per CDR3 protein. The sample records roughly 900,000 distinct CDR3 sequences, roughly 48% being singletons.

This receptor was obtained from a man aged 30 to 39 in good health. Sequences were obtained from blood. This chain connects TRBV27 to TRBJ2-3; 7 positions match TRBD2. The CDR3 sequence: CASSLLGGTDTQYF. For the CDR3, the DNA is TGTGCCAGCAGCCTCCTGGGGGGGACAGATACGCAGTATTTT.